These 9 T cell receptor beta chains originate from one sample sequenced in a study of blood T cells in healthy people across ages. It was with a sample-barcoded 5' primer and a J-beta primer mix that a second PCR of roughly 7 to 11 cycles was run. TCRdb analysed the 5' RACE reads with MiXCR anew, one entry per CDR3 protein. The table includes over 1.5 million distinct CDR3 sequences, about 50% detected once. Sequencing was carried out using blood. The source is a woman between 40 and 55 years old in good health.

This clonotype occurred a few times. This rearrangement joins TRBV12-3 or TRBV12-4 to TRBJ2-7, with 7 bases matching TRBD2. The V and J ends lost 3 bases and 2 bases, in that order; junction bases with no gene match: 16. This CDR3 contains 18 residues. The CDR3 sequence: CASSFSAGAGGTTYEQYF. The DNA for the CDR3 is TGTGCCAGCAGTTTTTCGGCCGGGGCCGGGGGGACTACCTACGAGCAGTACTTC.

The chain carries TRBV28 and TRBJ1-6, with 7 positions matching TRBD1. Germline-derived CDR1 and CDR2 are MDHEN and SYDVKM. V lost 6 bases, J lost 12 bases, and 5 bases stayed unmatched. This CDR3 has 12 residues. This chain's CDR3 is CASSPRGGPLHF. CDR3 in DNA: TGTGCCAGCAGCCCCAGGGGGGGACCCCTCCACTTT.

The chain uses TRBV3-1 and TRBJ2-4; D possibly matches TRBD1 or TRBD2 (5 bases each). This CDR3 is 17 amino acids long. V lost 1 base and J lost 1, with 14 bases in between. The V gene's germline CDR1 is LGHDT and CDR2 YNNKEL (reference sequence). CDR3 region: CASSQVKLGVAKNIQYF. In DNA, the CDR3 is TGTGCCAGCAGCCAAGTTAAATTGGGGGTTGCCAAAAACATTCAGTACTTC.

The CDR3 nucleotides read TGTGCCAGCAGTGAAGGGTGGGCCATAAGCAATCAGCCCCAGCATTTT. Translating gives CASSEGWAISNQPQHF. V usage is TRBV6-1 and J usage is TRBJ1-5; D unresolved. The CDR3 spans 16 residues. The V gene's germline CDR1 is MNHNS and CDR2 SASEGT. Trimming pared 1 base from V and 1 base from J, leaving 11 bases between.

This clonotype was observed at least ten times. V usage is TRBV6-2 or TRBV6-3 and J usage is TRBJ2-7; D not certain. The V gene lost 5 bases and the J gene lost 3 bases, with 8 bases spanning the gap. CDR3 length: 12 amino acids. Per germline, CDR1 MNHEY and CDR2 SVGEGT. The CDR3 nucleotides are TGTGCCAGCAGTCCCAAAAACTACGAGCAGTACTTC. Translation gives CASSPKNYEQYF.

On this clonotype itself: The germline gene is not matched at one end of the junction; a read error may be the cause. V is TRBV12-5 and J is TRBJ2-5, with D possibly being TRBD2 (5 bases). Germline V gene data show CDR1 as LGHNT and CDR2 as FRNRAP. The CDR3 runs to 14 residues. CDR3 amino acids: CASGLSSQWETRYF. The CDR3 nucleotides are TGTGCTAGTGGTTTGTCGTCTCAGTGGGAGACCCGGTACTTC.

This clonotype was counted a few times. V and J are TRBV7-9 and TRBJ2-1; 10 bases align to TRBD2. This CDR3 is built from 15 residues. V lost 5 bases, J lost 3 bases, and 4 bases stayed unmatched. Germline V gene sequence: CDR1 SEHNR, CDR2 FQNEAQ (reference sequence). The CDR3 nucleotides are TGTGCCAGCAGCACACTAGCGGGGATCTACAATGAGCAGTTCTTC. As protein: CASSTLAGIYNEQFF.

The sample holds a few counts of this clonotype. The J gene is TRBJ1-5, the V gene TRBV29-1; D is unclear. Between the trimmed V and J ends, which lost 4 bases and 0 bases, there was a span of 4 bases. The germline gives CDR1 SQVTM, CDR2 ANQGSEA. The CDR3 is 12 residues long. The CDR3 protein is CSVADSNQPQHF. The CDR3 DNA sequence: TGCAGCGTTGCTGATAGCAATCAGCCCCAGCATTTT.

The chain is built from TRBV5-1 and TRBJ1-2; unclear D gene. The V end lost 1 base, the J end lost 1 base, and 11 bases lay between the germline ends. The germline CDR1 and CDR2 sequences are SGHRS and YFSETQ. The CDR3 runs to 15 residues. CDR3 in DNA: TGCGCCAGCAGCTTGCATGATAAGCTTAACTATGGCTACACCTTC. Amino acid sequence: CASSLHDKLNYGYTF.